A single sample gave rise to the 30 T cell receptor beta chains below, sequenced in a study of Graves' ophthalmopathy and Graves' hyperthyroidism. The authors amplified TCR beta CDR3 regions from RNA transcripts. First-round RT-PCR employed HTBI primers, with a second-round multiplex PCR after it. TCRdb reprocessed the multiplex PCR reads via MiXCR and lists one record per CDR3 protein. The sample carries around 670,000 distinct CDR3 sequences, roughly two fifths recorded once. What was sequenced was peripheral blood. The receptors were sampled from an adult man with Graves' ophthalmopathy.

Note on this clonotype: This may be a read error: a much more frequent sequence differs by one nucleotide. The rearrangement links TRBV2 to TRBJ2-7, with 7 bases identical to TRBD1. V lost 6 bases and J lost 6; bases outside the gene matches: 8. CDR3 size: 13 residues. Germline loops: CDR1 SNHLY, CDR2 FYNNEI. The CDR3 region has the DNA TGTGCCAGCAGGGGGACAGACCTCGGCGAGCAGTACTTC. It is translated as CASRGTDLGEQYF. Variable domain in full (rest from reference TRBV2 and TRBJ2-7): EPEVTQTPSHQVTQMGQEVILRCVPISNHLYFYWYRQILGQKVEFLVSFYNNEISEKSEIFDDQFSVERPDGSNFTLKIRSTKLEDSAMYFCASRGTDLGEQYFGPGTRLTVT.

The chain is built from TRBV7-9 and TRBJ2-2, with unresolved D. This CDR3 spans 15 amino acids. Between the trimmed V and J ends, which lost 8 bases and 3 bases, there was a span of 16 bases. CDR1 SEHNR and CDR2 FQNEAQ come from the germline V gene (reference sequence). The CDR3 nucleotides are TGTGCCAGCGTAAGGACCGGTGGGGACACCGGGGAGCTGTTTTTT. Its protein product is CASVRTGGDTGELFF.

This clonotype was recorded many times. The V gene is TRBV25-1, the J gene TRBJ1-6; the match to TRBD1 covers 8 bases. Per the germline V gene, CDR1 is MGHDK and CDR2 is SYGVNS. The CDR3 sequence is 15 residues long. V was pared by 6 bases and J by 4 bases, with 5 bases of the junction left unmatched. The CDR3 bases are TGTGCCAGCAGCAAGGACAGGGCTTATAATTCACCCCTCCACTTT. Residues: CASSKDRAYNSPLHF. Using reference TRBV25-1 and TRBJ1-6 for the parts outside the CDR3, the full variable domain is EADIYQTPRYLVIGTGKKITLECSQTMGHDKMYWYQQDPGMELHLIHYSYGVNSTEKGDLSSESTVSRIRTEHFPLTLESARPSHTSQYLCASSKDRAYNSPLHFGNGTRLTVT.

This chain joins TRBV2 and TRBJ1-5; D unresolved. Germline CDR1 is SNHLY and CDR2 is FYNNEI. The CDR3 is 13 amino acids. Trimming removed 3 bases at V and 12 bases at J, with 15 bases between. This CDR3 reads CASSEDGSSFQHF. In DNA, the CDR3 is TGTGCCAGCAGTGAGGACGGGTCCTCTTTCCAGCATTTT.

The chain uses TRBV20-1 and TRBJ1-1; D possibly corresponds to TRBD1 (6 bases). The CDR3 runs 12 residues. Looked up from germline, CDR1 is DFQATT and CDR2 is SNEGSKA (reference sequence). V was pared by 1 base and J by 6 bases, with 9 bases between. CDR3 residues: CSARVQGAEAFF. CDR3 DNA: TGCAGTGCTAGAGTACAGGGCGCTGAAGCTTTCTTT.

As concerns this clonotype: A much larger clone lies one base from this, so it may be a read error. The chain carries TRBV7-9 and TRBJ1-2; D gene uncertain. Germline lookup yields CDR1 SEHNR and CDR2 FQNEAQ (reference sequence). The V end lost 8 bases, the J end lost 0 bases, and 19 bases lay between the germline ends. The CDR3 has 16 amino acids. The CDR3 sequence is CASLPIPALSNYGYTF. The CDR3 DNA sequence: TGTGCCAGCTTACCGATTCCGGCCTTATCTAACTATGGCTACACCTTC.

The sample holds a few counts of this clonotype. A single base separates this from a much larger clone, so it may be a read error. This chain connects TRBV7-9 to TRBJ1-2; possible D gene TRBD1, 6 bases. The CDR3 runs 12 residues. V was shortened by 4 bases and J by 6 bases, with 9 bases between the two germline ends. Germline V gene sequence: CDR1 SEHNR, CDR2 FQNEAQ (reference sequence). The DNA for the CDR3 is TGTGCCAGCAGCTACAGGGATCATGGCTACACCTTC. This gives the protein CASSYRDHGYTF.

The chain combines TRBV7-9 with TRBJ2-2; D ambiguous. The V end lost 6 bases, the J end lost 2 bases, and 10 bases lay between the germline ends. CDR3 length: 14 residues. The V gene's germline CDR1 is SEHNR and CDR2 FQNEAQ (reference sequence). Here the CDR3 reads CASSRVSNTGELFF. The DNA of the CDR3 is TGTGCCAGCAGTCGGGTTAGCAACACCGGGGAGCTGTTTTTT.

This clonotype was observed many times. This rearrangement joins TRBV2 to TRBJ1-1, with D maybe TRBD1 (5 bases). The V end lost 7 bases, the J end lost 7 bases, and 13 bases lay between the germline ends. Germline-derived CDR1 and CDR2 are SNHLY and FYNNEI. The CDR3 sequence is 12 residues long. The CDR3: CASNIGALEAFF. CDR3 nucleotides: TGTGCCAGCAATATCGGGGCTCTTGAAGCTTTCTTT.

With respect to this clonotype: Germline is not matched at one junction end, which may reflect a read error. This sequence joins TRBV20-1 and TRBJ2-5; 12 bases are a match to TRBD2. CDR3 size: 13 residues. Germline V gene data show CDR1 as DFQATT and CDR2 as SNEGSKA (reference sequence). The CDR3 spells CSAGFLAGGELNF. CDR3 DNA: TGCAGTGCTGGATTTCTAGCGGGAGGGGAGTTGAACTTC.

This clonotype was seen at least ten times. The J gene is TRBJ2-5, the V gene TRBV29-1, with D possibly called TRBD1 or TRBD2 (5 bases each). Germline V lookup: CDR1 SQVTM, CDR2 ANQGSEA. The CDR3 is 12 residues long. Trimming took off 4 bases at V and 4 bases at J, with 10 bases between the two ends. Written as DNA, the CDR3 is TGCAGCGTTGGTGGGGCGGGAGAGACCCAGTACTTC. Encoded protein: CSVGGAGETQYF.

This clonotype was recorded only once. Because it lacks the conserved phenylalanine or tryptophan at the end, this CDR3 is likely a read error. V is TRBV20-1 and J is TRBJ2-7; tentative D call: TRBD1 (5 bases). The germline V gene has CDR1 DFQATT and CDR2 SNEGSKA (reference sequence). Trimming left V 1 base short and J 1 base short, with 14 bases between. CDR3 length equals 15 residues. The CDR3 DNA sequence: TGCAGTGCTAGAGGTGGACAAGGAACATCCTACGAGCAGTACCTC. Protein sequence: CSARGGQGTSYEQYL.

This clonotype was counted between two and nine times. This rearrangement joins TRBV20-1 to TRBJ1-2; TRBD1 is a possible D gene (6 bases). The CDR3 is 14 residues long. Between the trimmed V and J ends, which lost 6 bases and 10 bases, there was a span of 24 bases. The germline gives CDR1 DFQATT, CDR2 SNEGSKA (reference sequence). The CDR3 protein is CSAGRGQTTRAYTF. As DNA, the CDR3 is TGCAGTGCCGGGCGGGGACAAACCACCCGTGCCTACACCTTC.

A few counts support this clonotype. The chain recombines TRBV6-5 with TRBJ2-5; D call uncertain. The germline gives CDR1 MNHEY, CDR2 SVGAGI. The CDR3 contains 14 residues. With 0 bases removed from V and 4 bases from J, the gap between germline ends came to 9 bases. The CDR3 is CASSYSTSLETQYF. CDR3 in DNA: TGTGCCAGCAGTTACTCGACGTCCCTAGAGACCCAGTACTTC.

The chain recombines TRBV6-2 or TRBV6-3 with TRBJ2-5; D not certain. Trimming removed 4 bases at V and 5 bases at J, with 14 bases between. CDR3 size: 14 residues. Germline V lookup: CDR1 MNHEY, CDR2 SVGEGT. The CDR3 DNA is TGTGCCAGCAGTTTGGGGATCATGGGGGAGACCCAGTACTTC. Translating it yields CASSLGIMGETQYF.

This chain uses TRBV5-1 with TRBJ1-2, with D possibly being TRBD1 (6 bases). The germline CDR1 and CDR2 sequences are SGHRS and YFSETQ. Trimming shortened V by 1 base and J by 8 bases, and 15 bases separated the two germline ends. CDR3 length equals 14 residues. CDR3 residues: CASSLSGARQGYTF. The CDR3 region has the DNA TGCGCCAGCAGCTTGTCAGGGGCGAGGCAAGGCTACACCTTC.

The chain joins TRBV2 to TRBJ1-1, with D unclear. The CDR3 consists of 14 residues. The germline gives CDR1 SNHLY, CDR2 FYNNEI. V was pared by 2 bases and J by 1 base, with 8 bases between. CDR3 coding DNA: TGTGCCAGCAGTGAATGGACCGCGAACACTGAAGCTTTCTTT. Translation gives CASSEWTANTEAFF.

This chain connects TRBV15 to TRBJ1-4, with 9 bases fitting TRBD1. Trimming took 3 bases from V and 8 from J; bases not matched to a gene: 7. CDR1 LNHNV and CDR2 YYDKDF come from the germline V gene (reference sequence). The CDR3 runs 15 residues. CDR3 residues: CATSSDRGSLEKLFF. The CDR3 DNA sequence: TGTGCCACCAGCAGCGACAGGGGGTCTTTGGAAAAACTGTTTTTT. The variable domain in full, completed from reference TRBV15 and TRBJ1-4, reads DAMVIQNPRYQVTQFGKPVTLSCSQTLNHNVMYWYQQKSSQAPKLLFHYYDKDFNNEADTPDNFQSRRPNTSFCFLDIRSPGLGDTAMYLCATSSDRGSLEKLFFGSGTQLSVL.

The rearrangement uses TRBV11-2 and TRBJ1-1, with D possibly being TRBD1 (6 bases). V lost 2 bases to trimming and J lost 5 bases, with 12 bases between them. The CDR3 runs 14 residues. From germline, CDR1 is SGHAT and CDR2 FQNNGV. The CDR3 region is CASSLSGGQTEAFF. The CDR3 DNA follows: TGTGCCAGCAGCTTATCGGGGGGACAAACTGAAGCTTTCTTT.

This clonotype was seen a handful of times. The gene calls are TRBV7-2 and TRBJ2-7; D uncertain. This CDR3 region has 13 residues. Germline values: CDR1 SGHTA, CDR2 FQGNSA. V lost 2 bases and J lost 7, with 12 bases in between. The CDR3 loop is CASSLSGLGEQYF. The CDR3 coding sequence is TGTGCCAGCAGCTTATCTGGTTTGGGGGAGCAGTACTTC. The full variable domain, in which reference TRBV7-2 and TRBJ2-7 provide the parts outside the CDR3, is GAGVSQSPSNKVTEKGKDVELRCDPISGHTALYWYRQSLGQGLEFLIYFQGNSAPDKSGLPSDRFSAERTGGSVSTLTIQRTQQEDSAVYLCASSLSGLGEQYFGPGTRLTVT.

This clonotype was counted a few times. The V and J genes are TRBV7-8 and TRBJ1-4; weak D call: TRBD1 (6 bases). The CDR3 length is 17 residues. Trimming pared 4 bases from V and 3 bases from J, leaving 18 bases between. CDR1 and CDR2 (germline): SGHVS, FQNEAQ. The CDR3 is CASSSRGFRLSNEKLFF. In nucleotides, the CDR3 is TGTGCCAGCAGCTCTAGGGGGTTTAGGCTATCTAATGAAAAACTGTTTTTT.

In this sample, this clonotype turned up many times. The chain is built from TRBV29-1 and TRBJ1-2; possible D gene TRBD1, 6 bases. The CDR3 runs 14 residues. V was pared by 5 bases and J by 4 bases, with 17 bases between. Germline values: CDR1 SQVTM, CDR2 ANQGSEA. The CDR3, as DNA: TGCAGCGTTACCTCTCCGGGACAAGGCTATGGCTACACCTTC. Its protein product is CSVTSPGQGYGYTF.

This clonotype was counted a single time. The junction departs from germline at one end; a sequencing error may be responsible. This chain links TRBV29-1 with TRBJ2-7, with D perhaps TRBD2 (5 bases). The CDR3 contains 14 residues. CDR1 SQVTM and CDR2 ANQGSEA come from the germline V gene. CDR3 nucleotide sequence: TGCAGCGTTGAAGGGTACCTGAACACCGGGGAGCTGTACTTC. Translated: CSVEGYLNTGELYF.

V gene TRBV20-1 combines with J gene TRBJ1-5, with unresolved D. The CDR3 runs to 12 residues. V was clipped by 3 bases and J by 5 bases, with 8 bases between them. The germline V gene has CDR1 DFQATT and CDR2 SNEGSKA (reference sequence). Written as DNA, the CDR3 is TGCAGTGCTAGGGCGGTTTATCAGCCCCAGCATTTT. It specifies CSARAVYQPQHF.

This clonotype was counted between two and nine times. This chain uses TRBV6-5 with TRBJ1-2, with 7 bases fitting TRBD1. CDR3 length: 13 residues. J lost 3 bases, V lost 7 bases, and 5 bases had no gene match. The germline V gene has CDR1 MNHEY and CDR2 SVGAGI. Here the CDR3 reads CASTDGQDYGYTF. The CDR3 DNA sequence: TGTGCCAGCACCGATGGACAGGACTATGGCTACACCTTC.

This clonotype was seen only once. The V call is TRBV7-7, the J call TRBJ2-7; TRBD1 is a possible D gene (6 bases). CDR1 and CDR2 (germline): SSHAT, FNYEAQ (reference sequence). This CDR3 comprises 14 residues. V was shortened by 6 bases and J by 2 bases, with 14 bases between the two germline ends. The CDR3 sequence is CASSSGVYTYEQYF. CDR3 bases: TGTGCCAGCAGTTCAGGGGTTTACACCTACGAGCAGTACTTC. The full variable domain, in which reference TRBV7-7 and TRBJ2-7 provide the parts outside the CDR3, is GAGVSQSPRYKVTKRGQDVTLRCDPISSHATLYWYQQALGQGPEFLTYFNYEAQPDKSGLPSDRFSAERPEGSISTLTIQRTEQRDSAMYRCASSSGVYTYEQYFGPGTRLTVT.

The chain employs TRBV20-1 and TRBJ2-7, with D possibly being TRBD1 (6 bases). Looked up from germline, CDR1 is DFQATT and CDR2 is SNEGSKA (reference sequence). This CDR3 region has 13 residues. V lost 5 bases and J 4 bases, leaving 15 bases between the germline ends. The CDR3 sequence is CSAQTGRLYEQYF. The CDR3 region has the DNA TGCAGTGCTCAGACAGGACGCCTATACGAGCAGTACTTC.

This clonotype was counted between two and nine times. The gene calls are TRBV19 and TRBJ2-2, with D tentatively TRBD2 (7 bases). V gave up 3 bases and J gave up 11 bases, with 16 bases separating them. This CDR3 has 14 amino acids. CDR1 and CDR2 (germline): LNHDA, SQIVND (reference sequence). CDR3 protein: CASSIGGLRPELFF. CDR3 bases: TGTGCCAGTAGTATCGGGGGGCTGCGCCCCGAGCTGTTTTTT.

V usage is TRBV6-4 and J usage is TRBJ2-3, with D unresolved. Germline V lookup: CDR1 MRHNA, CDR2 SNTAGT. The CDR3 has 13 residues. The CDR3 sequence is CATPGSSTDTQYF. The CDR3 DNA reads as TGTGCGACCCCCGGCTCTAGCACAGATACGCAGTATTTT.

This clonotype was recorded many times. J is TRBJ1-2 and V is TRBV7-9; weak D call: TRBD1 (6 bases). V was trimmed by 1 base and J by 6 bases, leaving 15 bases between them. CDR3 length equals 15 residues. Germline V gene lookup returns CDR1 SEHNR and CDR2 FQNEAQ (reference sequence). CDR3 coding DNA: TGTGCCAGCAGCTTAGGAGAAGGGGGGATAGATGGCTACACCTTC. Translation gives CASSLGEGGIDGYTF.